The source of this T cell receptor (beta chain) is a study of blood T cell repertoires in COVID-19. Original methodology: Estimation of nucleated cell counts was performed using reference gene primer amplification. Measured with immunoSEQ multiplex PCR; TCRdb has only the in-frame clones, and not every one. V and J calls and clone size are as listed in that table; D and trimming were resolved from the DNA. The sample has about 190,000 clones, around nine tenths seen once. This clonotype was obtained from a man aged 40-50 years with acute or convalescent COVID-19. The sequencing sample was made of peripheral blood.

CDR3 loop: CASSVGPAGHPGELFF. The CDR3 DNA reads as TGTGCCAGCAGCGTAGGTCCAGCGGGGCACCCCGGGGAGCTGTTTTTT. V gene TRBV9 combines with J gene TRBJ2-2; 7 bases fit TRBD2. J lost 6 bases, V lost 0 bases, and 8 bases had no gene match. The CDR3 extends over 16 amino acids. CDR1 is SGDLS, CDR2 YYNGEE, per germline.